This paragraph covers one TCR beta chain sequence. The sample is drawn from a study of blood T cell repertoires in COVID-19. Study as a whole: Italy, Spain and the United States were the sources of the convalescent and acute COVID-19 samples. Nucleic acid was either cDNA or gDNA, and it came from T cells, B-cell-depleted T cells, or PBMCs.

Assay: immunoSEQ multiplex PCR; the TCRdb copy retains only in-frame clones and omits some. The sample records tens of thousands of clones, around 80% being singletons. The CDR3 length is 12 residues. From germline, CDR1 is SGHVS and CDR2 FQNEAQ. V shed 5 bases and J 8 bases; nucleotides not matched to a gene: 1. This chain links TRBV7-8 with TRBJ1-2; 11 bases map to TRBD1. The source of this sequence is a man in his fifties or sixties with active COVID-19. Sequenced material: peripheral blood. In DNA, the CDR3 is TGTGCCAGCAGCCGGACAGGGGGCGGCTACACCTTC. It codes for CASSRTGGGYTF.